The 29 T cell receptor beta chains below all came from one sample that was sequenced in a study of T-cell memory formation after mild COVID-19. Each CDR3 protein gets one entry after TCRdb re-called the 5' RACE reads with MiXCR. The sample yields around 140,000 distinct CDR3 sequences, approximately 6% seen once. The specimen was PBMCs or a T cell subset sorted from them (not recorded which). These receptors all stem from an adult woman who had mild COVID-19 (a few samples of this study predate the infection). Cell type and time point are not known.

This clonotype was seen repeatedly, ten times or more. CDR3 loop: CASSLKALAGEYFGSTDTQYF. CDR3 nucleotide sequence: TGTGCCAGCAGCTTAAAGGCGTTGGCAGGGGAATACTTCGGGAGCACAGATACGCAGTATTTT. The chain employs TRBV7-2 and TRBJ2-3; possibly TRBD1 for D (6 bases). Trimming cost V 2 bases and J 0 bases, with 27 bases left between them. The V gene's germline CDR1 is SGHTA and CDR2 FQGNSA. This CDR3 comprises 21 residues.

This clonotype was seen more than once but under ten times. The chain has TRBV30 and TRBJ2-7, with a weak D call TRBD1 (6 bases). This CDR3 contains 13 residues. Looked up from germline, CDR1 is GTSNPN and CDR2 is SVGIG (reference sequence). The V and J ends lost 0 bases and 5 bases respectively, with 11 bases between them. CDR3 region: CAWSVVAGDEQYF. CDR3 in DNA: TGTGCCTGGAGTGTTGTGGCAGGGGACGAGCAGTACTTC.

This clonotype was recorded a few times. This sequence joins TRBV18 and TRBJ1-1, with D tentatively TRBD1 (6 bases). Trimming took off 2 bases at V and 3 bases at J, with 13 bases between the two ends. There are 15 residues in the CDR3. Germline loops: CDR1 KGHSH, CDR2 LQKENI. This CDR3 is CASSPTGGPYTEAFF. In DNA form, the CDR3 reads TGTGCCAGCTCACCAACGGGGGGGCCGTACACTGAAGCTTTCTTT.

V and J are TRBV10-3 and TRBJ2-3, with a weak D call TRBD1 (6 bases). V lost 4 bases and J lost 1, with 9 bases in between. The CDR3 consists of 14 residues. Germline V gene data show CDR1 as ENHRY and CDR2 as SYGVKD. CDR3 residues: CAISVGAGTDTQYF. The CDR3 bases are TGTGCCATCAGTGTGGGGGCCGGCACAGATACGCAGTATTTT.

There are many counts of this clonotype. This rearrangement joins TRBV20-1 to TRBJ1-5, with D tentatively TRBD1 (6 bases). V lost 5 bases and J lost 9, with 14 bases in between. The CDR3 runs 12 residues. Germline-derived CDR1 and CDR2 are DFQATT and SNEGSKA (reference sequence). CDR3 sequence: CSARTENLPQHF. Written as DNA, the CDR3 is TGCAGTGCTCGGACAGAGAATTTGCCCCAGCATTTT.

This clonotype was counted many times. The CDR3 protein is CASSLVGRVSDTQYF. The CDR3 DNA reads TGTGCCAGCAGCTTAGTCGGGAGGGTTTCAGATACGCAGTATTTT. The gene calls are TRBV7-9 and TRBJ2-3; TRBD2 matches 8 bases. The CDR3 contains 15 residues. Trimming took 1 base from V and 4 from J; bases not matched to a gene: 4. Germline loops: CDR1 SEHNR, CDR2 FQNEAQ (reference sequence). Full variable domain (remainder filled in from reference TRBV7-9 and TRBJ2-3): DTGVSQNPRHKITKRGQNVTFRCDPISEHNRLYWYRQTLGQGPEFLTYFQNEAQLEKSRLLSDRFSAERPKGSFSTLEIQRTEQGDSAMYLCASSLVGRVSDTQYFGPGTRLTVL.

Many counts were recorded for this clonotype. The V and J genes are TRBV5-1 and TRBJ2-5, with 10 bases lining up with TRBD2. The length of the CDR3 is 15 residues. Germline CDR1 and CDR2: SGHRS and YFSETQ. After removal of 3 bases from V and 3 bases from J, the junction contained 5 bases not matched to a gene. The CDR3 reads CASSSWTSGKETQYF. Here the CDR3 DNA reads TGCGCCAGCAGCTCCTGGACTAGCGGTAAAGAGACCCAGTACTTC.

This clonotype was observed many times. The V call is TRBV29-1, the J call TRBJ1-1; TRBD1 matches at 8 bases. V was pared by 6 bases and J by 6 bases, with 15 bases of the junction left unmatched. This CDR3 spans 15 amino acids. The germline V gene has CDR1 SQVTM and CDR2 ANQGSEA. CDR3: CSVGGQGGLHSEAFF. In nucleotides, the CDR3 is TGCAGCGTCGGTGGACAGGGCGGTCTACACTCTGAAGCTTTCTTT.

There are a few counts of this clonotype. The gene calls are TRBV3-1 and TRBJ1-4; D remains ambiguous. V lost 3 bases, J lost 5 bases, and 4 bases lay in between. The germline V gene has CDR1 LGHDT and CDR2 YNNKEL (reference sequence). The CDR3 loop spans 12 amino acids. Here the CDR3 DNA reads TGTGCCAGCAGCCACGGAAATGAAAAACTGTTTTTT. Encoded protein: CASSHGNEKLFF.

The chain carries TRBV3-1 and TRBJ1-2, with D unclear. The CDR3 totals 13 residues. Germline V gives CDR1 LGHDT, CDR2 YNNKEL (reference sequence). Trimming pared 4 bases from V and 3 bases from J, leaving 9 bases between. CDR3 sequence: CASSPRRHYGYTF. Here the CDR3 DNA reads TGTGCCAGCAGCCCGAGGCGGCACTATGGCTACACCTTC.

There are many counts of this clonotype. V is TRBV12-3 or TRBV12-4 and J is TRBJ2-3, with a tentative D call TRBD1 (5 bases). Trimming took off 5 bases at V and 9 bases at J, with 15 bases between the two ends. This CDR3 is 13 amino acids long. CDR3 coding DNA: TGTGCCAGCAGTCCTAACAGGTCAGGGACGCAGTATTTT. Protein product: CASSPNRSGTQYF.

The rearrangement uses TRBV9 and TRBJ2-3, with 7 bases fitting TRBD2. In germline, CDR1 is SGDLS, CDR2 YYNGEE. The CDR3 totals 14 residues. Trimming cost V 3 bases and J 5 bases; bases outside gene matches: 6. The CDR3 bases are TGTGCCAGCAGCGCCGGGACTATAGTAGATACGCAGTATTTT. This translates into CASSAGTIVDTQYF.

In DNA form, the CDR3 reads TGCGCCAGCAGCCAAGTCTTTGCGAACACAGATACGCAGTATTTT. Translation: CASSQVFANTDTQYF. This sequence joins TRBV4-3 and TRBJ2-3; unclear D gene. Germline assignment: CDR1 LGHNA and CDR2 YSLEER. The CDR3 totals 15 residues. V lost 1 base and J lost 2, with 10 bases in between.

This clonotype came up a few times. This chain uses TRBV7-2 with TRBJ2-7; 8 nucleotides line up with TRBD2. V shed 4 bases and J 4 bases; nucleotides not matched to a gene: 12. Per germline, CDR1 SGHTA and CDR2 FQGNSA. This CDR3 comprises 16 residues. The CDR3 loop reads CASSSRRGLAGYEQYF. The CDR3 nucleotides are TGTGCCAGCAGCTCAAGGCGAGGACTAGCCGGATACGAGCAGTACTTC.

Ten or more counts support this clonotype. This chain joins TRBV5-1 and TRBJ2-7; TRBD1 is a possible D gene (5 bases). Germline assignment: CDR1 SGHRS and CDR2 YFSETQ. This CDR3 spans 16 amino acids. Between the trimmed V and J ends, which lost 0 bases and 3 bases, there was a span of 16 bases. CDR3 sequence reads: CASSLAALDKSYEQYF. CDR3 nucleotide sequence: TGCGCCAGCAGCTTGGCCGCTTTGGACAAGAGCTACGAGCAGTACTTC.

The rearrangement links TRBV30 to TRBJ1-2; D call uncertain. CDR1 is GTSNPN, CDR2 SVGIG, per germline (reference sequence). V was shortened by 3 bases and J by 5 bases, with 13 bases between the two germline ends. The CDR3 sequence is 13 residues long. The CDR3 region is CAWRASYAYGYTF. The CDR3 DNA is TGTGCCTGGAGGGCCAGCTATGCTTATGGCTACACCTTC.

This clonotype was seen many times. The V and J genes are TRBV4-2 and TRBJ1-2, with D uncertain. Germline CDR1 and CDR2: LGHNA and YNFKEQ. Trimming took off 4 bases at V and 0 bases at J, with 15 bases between the two ends. This CDR3 spans 16 amino acids. The CDR3 here is CASSRKAGPTNYGYTF. DNA for the CDR3: TGTGCCAGCAGCCGGAAAGCAGGACCCACTAACTATGGCTACACCTTC.

This clonotype is termed medium-sized. CDR3 residues: CASSLGDLSGEKLFF. The CDR3 region has the DNA TGTGCCAGCAGCTTAGGCGATCTGAGTGGTGAAAAACTGTTTTTT. This chain uses TRBV7-9 with TRBJ1-4; D uncertain. The ends were cut back, 1 base at V and 7 bases at J, with 13 bases in the middle. This CDR3 has 15 residues. Germline V gives CDR1 SEHNR, CDR2 FQNEAQ (reference sequence).

This clonotype was recorded many times. This chain links TRBV7-2 with TRBJ2-1, with 12 bases identical to TRBD2. J lost 8 bases, V lost 7 bases, and 12 bases had no gene match. Germline V gene sequence: CDR1 SGHTA, CDR2 FQGNSA. This CDR3 is built from 16 residues. The chain's CDR3 is CASTATSGSLGHEQFF. The DNA of the CDR3 is TGTGCCAGCACCGCGACTAGCGGGAGTCTCGGGCATGAGCAGTTCTTC.

V is TRBV7-2 and J is TRBJ2-3, with 13 bases matching TRBD2. With V trimmed by 4 bases and J by 3 bases, 4 bases remained unmatched. Germline CDR1 SGHTA, CDR2 FQGNSA. The CDR3 has 16 amino acids. The CDR3 loop reads CASSSWTSGSTDTQYF. Written as DNA, the CDR3 is TGTGCCAGCAGCTCTTGGACTAGCGGGAGTACAGATACGCAGTATTTT.

This rearrangement joins TRBV28 to TRBJ2-2; TRBD2 aligns across 8 bases. The V gene end was trimmed by 3 bases and the J gene end by 4 bases; junction bases not matched to a gene: 7. This CDR3 region has 16 residues. Germline V lookup: CDR1 MDHEN, CDR2 SYDVKM. The CDR3 region is CASSLIGRAFTGELFF. DNA for the CDR3: TGTGCCAGCAGTTTGATCGGGAGGGCCTTCACCGGGGAGCTGTTTTTT. The complete variable domain, with remaining parts taken from reference TRBV28 and TRBJ2-2, reads DVKVTQSSRYLVKRTGEKVFLECVQDMDHENMFWYRQDPGLGLRLIYFSYDVKMKEKGDIPEGYSVSREKKERFSLILESASTNQTSMYLCASSLIGRAFTGELFFGEGSRLTVL.

This clonotype occurred a few times. The V and J genes are TRBV29-1 and TRBJ1-2; 7 positions match TRBD1. Germline CDR1 is SQVTM and CDR2 is ANQGSEA. Germline trimming cut 8 bases from V and 8 bases from J; bases unmatched to any gene: 14. CDR3 size: 13 residues. CDR3 loop: CSFRGEGARGYTF. CDR3 bases: TGCAGCTTCCGGGGCGAGGGGGCGCGCGGCTACACCTTC.

In its sample, this clonotype was seen many times. The chain recombines TRBV5-1 with TRBJ2-1, with 7 bases lining up with TRBD1. V dropped 4 bases and J dropped 3; count of bases not matched to a gene: 10. The CDR3 is made up of 16 amino acids. Germline loops: CDR1 SGHRS, CDR2 YFSETQ. The CDR3 sequence: CASSRQGGGLYNEQFF. The DNA of the CDR3 is TGCGCCAGCAGCCGACAGGGTGGGGGTCTCTACAATGAGCAGTTCTTC. The whole variable domain, filled in from reference TRBV5-1 and TRBJ2-1, reads KAGVTQTPRYLIKTRGQQVTLSCSPISGHRSVSWYQQTPGQGLQFLFEYFSETQRNKGNFPGRFSGRQFSNSRSEMNVSTLELGDSALYLCASSRQGGGLYNEQFFGPGTRLTVL.

This clonotype was observed at least ten times. The chain links TRBV7-9 to TRBJ1-1, with 8 bases lining up with TRBD1. Germline V gene sequence: CDR1 SEHNR, CDR2 FQNEAQ (reference sequence). After removal of 6 bases from V and 0 bases from J, the junction contained 9 bases not matched to a gene. The length of the CDR3 is 16 residues. The CDR3 region is CASSQDRGWMNTEAFF. CDR3 bases: TGTGCCAGCAGTCAAGACAGGGGTTGGATGAACACTGAAGCTTTCTTT.

This clonotype showed up many times. The CDR3 nucleotides read TGCGCCAGCAGCTATAATAGGGGTTACGGCACAGATACGCAGTATTTT. Protein: CASSYNRGYGTDTQYF. This chain connects TRBV5-1 to TRBJ2-3, with a possible D match to TRBD1 (5 bases). V was clipped by 3 bases and J by 1 base, with 15 bases between them. CDR1 SGHRS and CDR2 YFSETQ come from the germline V gene. The CDR3 sequence is 16 residues long.

This clonotype was recorded a few times. The V and J genes are TRBV4-2 and TRBJ1-1; no reliable D call. V lost 4 bases and J 0 bases, leaving 3 bases between the germline ends. From germline, CDR1 is LGHNA and CDR2 YNFKEQ. The CDR3 contains 12 residues. CDR3 residues: CASSRMNTEAFF. CDR3 DNA: TGTGCCAGCAGCCGAATGAACACTGAAGCTTTCTTT.

This clonotype has at least ten counts. J is TRBJ1-1 and V is TRBV27; TRBD1 matches at 8 bases. Germline V gives CDR1 MNHEY, CDR2 SMNVEV (reference sequence). V trimming: 6 bases; J trimming: 7 bases; junction bases outside the gene matches: 7. The CDR3 contains 13 residues. The chain's CDR3 is CASRKDRVGEAFF. The CDR3 DNA reads TGTGCCAGCAGGAAGGACAGGGTAGGTGAAGCTTTCTTT.

This clonotype was observed a few times. This chain connects TRBV30 to TRBJ2-7; D unresolved. V lost 0 bases and J lost 2, with 5 bases in between. This CDR3 has 12 amino acids. Germline-derived CDR1 and CDR2 are GTSNPN and SVGIG (reference sequence). The CDR3 is CAWSVSPYEQYF. CDR3 nucleotide sequence: TGTGCCTGGAGTGTATCGCCCTACGAGCAGTACTTC.

There are many counts of this clonotype. This sequence joins TRBV27 and TRBJ2-5; 7 nucleotides match TRBD1. The CDR3 has 15 residues. Trimming removed 5 bases from V and 5 bases from J; junction bases left unmatched: 11. CDR1 and CDR2 (germline): MNHEY, SMNVEV (reference sequence). CDR3 region: CASSLSWTGPETQYF. CDR3 coding DNA: TGTGCCAGCAGTCTTTCTTGGACAGGTCCGGAGACCCAGTACTTC.